These T cell receptor beta chains were read from a single sample in a study of T cells after yellow fever vaccination. TCRdb reprocessed the 5' RACE reads with MiXCR, giving one entry per CDR3 protein. The sample holds some 320,000 distinct CDR3 sequences, 4.1% seen once. This sample comprised PBMCs, obtained 5 days after the yellow fever booster vaccination. The receptors shown here come from a man between 18 and 35 years old who received the YFV17D yellow fever vaccine. The CDR3 runs from the conserved cysteine through the conserved F or W. Each record gives: J gene, D gene, V gene, clone size, CDR3 DNA, CDR3 protein. The D gene is left open where the match is weak. Only part of the rows carry a size: once, few, many, or a class if the clone is expanded.

J gene: TRBJ2-2; D gene: NA; V gene: TRBV5-1; clone size: NA; CDR3 DNA: TGCGCCAGCAGCCCGACTCCGGGACCGCCGAACACCGGGGAGCTGTTTTTT; CDR3 protein: CASSPTPGPPNTGELFF
J gene: TRBJ2-7; D gene: TRBD1; V gene: TRBV30; clone size: few; CDR3 DNA: TGTGCCTGGGATACAGGGGGCTACGAGCAGTACTTC; CDR3 protein: CAWDTGGYEQYF
J gene: TRBJ2-7; D gene: NA; V gene: TRBV6-5; clone size: many; CDR3 DNA: TGTGCCAGCAGTAATGGTTACGAGCAGTACTTC; CDR3 protein: CASSNGYEQYF
J gene: TRBJ2-2; D gene: NA; V gene: TRBV5-1; clone size: many; CDR3 DNA: TGCGCCAGCAGCTTTCTTCATCGGGTTTCTAGTCCCACCGGGGAGCTGTTTTTT; CDR3 protein: CASSFLHRVSSPTGELFF
J gene: TRBJ2-5; D gene: NA; V gene: TRBV6-5; clone size: NA; CDR3 DNA: TGTGCCAGCAGGGGACACTCGGGTGAAGAGACCCAGTACTTC; CDR3 protein: CASRGHSGEETQYF
J gene: TRBJ1-6; D gene: NA; V gene: TRBV7-2; clone size: NA; CDR3 DNA: TGTGCCAGCAGCCCTACTGGCCGAAGCAACTCACCCCTCCACTTT; CDR3 protein: CASSPTGRSNSPLHF
J gene: TRBJ2-2; D gene: NA; V gene: TRBV5-1; clone size: many; CDR3 DNA: TGCGCCAGCAGCTTGTTTCGGCAGGGGACTATCGAGCTGTTTTTT; CDR3 protein: CASSLFRQGTIELFF
J gene: TRBJ1-3; D gene: NA; V gene: TRBV20-1; clone size: few; CDR3 DNA: TGCAGTGCGGTAGATCCAGCATCCTCTGGAAACACCATATATTTT; CDR3 protein: CSAVDPASSGNTIYF
J gene: TRBJ2-5; D gene: NA; V gene: TRBV5-1; clone size: NA; CDR3 DNA: TGCGCCAGCAGCTTGGGATTTAGGGGGGAGACCCAGTACTTC; CDR3 protein: CASSLGFRGETQYF
J gene: TRBJ1-2; D gene: NA; V gene: TRBV12-3/TRBV12-4; clone size: few; CDR3 DNA: TGTGCCAGCAGTTCCCGCCGAGGGGGCTATGGCTACACCTTC; CDR3 protein: CASSSRRGGYGYTF
J gene: TRBJ1-5; D gene: NA; V gene: TRBV2; clone size: few; CDR3 DNA: TGTGCCAGCAGTGAAGTCACCAATCAGCCCCAGCATTTT; CDR3 protein: CASSEVTNQPQHF
J gene: TRBJ1-1; D gene: NA; V gene: TRBV20-1; clone size: few; CDR3 DNA: TGCAGTGCTAGAGGAATACAGTCCAACACTGAAGCTTTCTTT; CDR3 protein: CSARGIQSNTEAFF
J gene: TRBJ2-3; D gene: TRBD2; V gene: TRBV29-1; clone size: few; CDR3 DNA: TGCAGCGGCTTGGGACTAGGGGTCGCAGATACGCAGTATTTT; CDR3 protein: CSGLGLGVADTQYF
J gene: TRBJ2-1; D gene: TRBD2; V gene: TRBV2; clone size: few; CDR3 DNA: TGTGCCAGCAGTGAAACTAGCGGGGGGCGTGAGCAGTTCTTC; CDR3 protein: CASSETSGGREQFF
J gene: TRBJ1-1; D gene: TRBD1; V gene: TRBV6-5; clone size: few; CDR3 DNA: TGTGCCAGCAGTCAGGGACAGGGAATCACTGAAGCTTTCTTT; CDR3 protein: CASSQGQGITEAFF
J gene: TRBJ2-2; D gene: NA; V gene: TRBV18; clone size: NA; CDR3 DNA: TGTGCCAGCTCACCTTTATCCGGGACCCCCACCGGGGAGCTGTTTTTT; CDR3 protein: CASSPLSGTPTGELFF
J gene: TRBJ2-5; D gene: NA; V gene: TRBV12-3/TRBV12-4; clone size: NA; CDR3 DNA: TGTGCCAGCAGTTATCGCATCCAAGAGACCCAGTACTTC; CDR3 protein: CASSYRIQETQYF
J gene: TRBJ2-3; D gene: NA; V gene: TRBV18; clone size: many; CDR3 DNA: TGTGCCAGCTCACCACCGTCTGTAGGAGATACGCAGTATTTT; CDR3 protein: CASSPPSVGDTQYF
J gene: TRBJ2-3; D gene: TRBD2; V gene: TRBV7-3; clone size: many; CDR3 DNA: TGTGCCAGCAGCTTAGGTAGCGGGGGCATAGATACGCAGTATTTT; CDR3 protein: CASSLGSGGIDTQYF
J gene: TRBJ2-7; D gene: NA; V gene: TRBV5-6; clone size: NA; CDR3 DNA: TGTGCCAGCAGCTTGGAAGGTCCCATGGAGGAGCAGTACTTC; CDR3 protein: CASSLEGPMEEQYF
J gene: TRBJ1-2; D gene: TRBD1; V gene: TRBV7-2; clone size: NA; CDR3 DNA: TGTGCCAGCAGCGTGAACAGGGGAGCAAACTATGGCTACACCTTC; CDR3 protein: CASSVNRGANYGYTF
J gene: TRBJ2-3; D gene: TRBD2; V gene: TRBV20-1; clone size: many; CDR3 DNA: TGCAGTGCTAGATGGGGAGCGGGGGGGTCCCTGGATACGCAGTATTTT; CDR3 protein: CSARWGAGGSLDTQYF
J gene: TRBJ2-2; D gene: NA; V gene: TRBV14; clone size: many; CDR3 DNA: TGTGCCAGCAGCCAAGGTCTAGGGTTGTCGGGGGAGCTGTTTTTT; CDR3 protein: CASSQGLGLSGELFF
J gene: TRBJ2-1; D gene: TRBD1; V gene: TRBV29-1; clone size: NA; CDR3 DNA: TGCAGCGTCTCGGGACAGGAATACAATGAGCAGTTCTTC; CDR3 protein: CSVSGQEYNEQFF
J gene: TRBJ1-6; D gene: NA; V gene: TRBV12-3/TRBV12-4; clone size: few; CDR3 DNA: TGTGCCAGCAGCCCATCGGGGGCGGCGGCCCTCCACTTT; CDR3 protein: CASSPSGAAALHF
J gene: TRBJ2-7; D gene: TRBD2; V gene: TRBV7-2; clone size: many; CDR3 DNA: TGTGCCAGCAGCTCAGAGACTAGCGGGGGCTACGAGCAGTACTTC; CDR3 protein: CASSSETSGGYEQYF
J gene: TRBJ2-2; D gene: NA; V gene: TRBV19; clone size: few; CDR3 DNA: TGTGCCAGTACCCTTTCGGGCAGGGCCCGAGGGGAGCTGTTTTTT; CDR3 protein: CASTLSGRARGELFF
J gene: TRBJ2-5; D gene: NA; V gene: TRBV7-9; clone size: many; CDR3 DNA: TGTGCCAGCAGCTTATCACGGCTGGTAGAGACCCAGTACTTC; CDR3 protein: CASSLSRLVETQYF
J gene: TRBJ1-2; D gene: NA; V gene: TRBV6-1; clone size: NA; CDR3 DNA: TGTGCCAGCAGTGCGCAGGGAGGGTATGGCTACACCTTC; CDR3 protein: CASSAQGGYGYTF